The 4 T cell receptor beta chains below were found in one sample sequenced in a study of CD8 T cells in Susac syndrome. An amount of RNA that ranged from 0.5 to 1 ug was reverse transcribed with random hexamers. TCRdb itself ran the immunoSEQ multiplex PCR reads through MiXCR, one entry per CDR3 protein. The sample shows some 300,000 distinct CDR3 sequences, 65% to 90% of them seen only once. Specimen: CD8+ T cells from PBMCs. These receptors were taken from a human donor with multiple sclerosis.

This chain connects TRBV20-1 to TRBJ2-7; 9 positions match TRBD2. Per germline, CDR1 DFQATT and CDR2 SNEGSKA (reference sequence). The CDR3 totals 14 residues. V dropped 7 bases and J dropped 3; count of bases not matched to a gene: 10. The CDR3 sequence is CSVGLAGVGYEQYF. The CDR3 coding sequence is TGCAGTGTGGGGTTAGCGGGAGTAGGCTACGAGCAGTACTTC.

This sequence joins TRBV20-1 and TRBJ2-7, with 7 bases identical to TRBD2. V shed 5 bases and J 3 bases; nucleotides not matched to a gene: 10. Germline V gives CDR1 DFQATT, CDR2 SNEGSKA (reference sequence). The CDR3 extends over 14 amino acids. This chain's CDR3 is CSAEGLAAFYEQYF. The DNA of the CDR3 is TGCAGTGCTGAGGGGCTAGCGGCCTTCTACGAGCAGTACTTC.

This clonotype was detected a few times. V and J are TRBV10-2 and TRBJ2-7; 13 positions match TRBD2. Trimming cost V 2 bases and J 2 bases; bases outside gene matches: 0. The CDR3 loop spans 15 amino acids. Germline loops: CDR1 WSHSY, CDR2 SAAADI. The CDR3 region has the DNA TGCGCCAGCAGTGAGACTAGCGGGAGGGCCTACGAGCAGTACTTC. Its translation: CASSETSGRAYEQYF.

CDR3 protein: CASSPRRGVPFNEQFF. CDR3 nucleotides: TGTGCCAGCAGCCCTCGGAGGGGCGTCCCGTTCAATGAGCAGTTCTTC. J is TRBJ2-1 and V is TRBV7-3; possible D gene TRBD2, 6 bases. The germline V gene encodes CDR1 SGHTA and CDR2 FQGTGA. Trimming took off 5 bases at V and 6 bases at J, with 20 bases between the two ends. This CDR3 comprises 16 residues.